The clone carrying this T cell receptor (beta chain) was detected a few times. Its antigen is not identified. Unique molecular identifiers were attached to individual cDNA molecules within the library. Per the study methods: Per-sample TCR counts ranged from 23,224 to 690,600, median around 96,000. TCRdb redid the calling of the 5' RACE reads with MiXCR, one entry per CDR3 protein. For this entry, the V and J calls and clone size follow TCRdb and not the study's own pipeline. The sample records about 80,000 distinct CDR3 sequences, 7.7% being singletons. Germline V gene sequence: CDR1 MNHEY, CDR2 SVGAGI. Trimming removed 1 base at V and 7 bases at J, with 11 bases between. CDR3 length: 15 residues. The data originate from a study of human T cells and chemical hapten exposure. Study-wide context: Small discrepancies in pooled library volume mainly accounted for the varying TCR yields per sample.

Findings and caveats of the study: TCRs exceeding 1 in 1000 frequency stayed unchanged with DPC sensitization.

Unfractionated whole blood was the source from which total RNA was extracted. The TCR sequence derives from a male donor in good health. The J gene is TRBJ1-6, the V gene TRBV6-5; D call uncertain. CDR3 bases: TGTGCCAGCAGTTACTGGCAGAGCTTAAATTCACCCCTCCACTTT. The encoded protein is CASSYWQSLNSPLHF.